The clone carrying this TCR beta chain turned up a few times. The sorted Tregs were CD4+CD25+CD127-/low cells. V lost 4 bases and J 2 bases, leaving 11 bases between the germline ends. This CDR3 has 13 residues. Germline loops: CDR1 DFQATT, CDR2 SNEGSKA (reference sequence). In TCRdb, the 5' RACE reads were re-called with MiXCR into one record per CDR3 protein. The sample has about 40,000 distinct CDR3 sequences, around a fifth seen once. The chain combines TRBV20-1 with TRBJ1-1; D might be TRBD1 (5 bases). This sequence was found in a female donor with breast cancer. The specimen sequenced was Tregs sorted from a lymph node. The CDR3 nucleotides are TGCAGTGCTACGCGGCAGGGAAACACTGAAGCTTTCTTT. It is translated as CSATRQGNTEAFF.